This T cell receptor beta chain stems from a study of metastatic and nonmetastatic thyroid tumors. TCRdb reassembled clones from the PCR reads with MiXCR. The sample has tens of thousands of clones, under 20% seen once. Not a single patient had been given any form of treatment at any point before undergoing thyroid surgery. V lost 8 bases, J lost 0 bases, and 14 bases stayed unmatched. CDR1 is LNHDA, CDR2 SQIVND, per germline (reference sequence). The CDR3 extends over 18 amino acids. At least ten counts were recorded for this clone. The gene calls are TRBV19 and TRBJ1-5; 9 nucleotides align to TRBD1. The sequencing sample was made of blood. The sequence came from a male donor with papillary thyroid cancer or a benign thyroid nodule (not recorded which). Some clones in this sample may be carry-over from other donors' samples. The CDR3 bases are TGTGCCAGTCACCCGGGACAGGGCCATGGGTATAGCAATCAGCCCCAGCATTTT. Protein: CASHPGQGHGYSNQPQHF. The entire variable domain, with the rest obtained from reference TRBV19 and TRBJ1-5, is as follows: DGGITQSPKYLFRKEGQNVTLSCEQNLNHDAMYWYRQDPGQGLRLIYYSQIVNDFQKGDIAEGYSVSREKKESFPLTVTSAQKNPTAFYLCASHPGQGHGYSNQPQHFGDGTRLSIL.